One and the same sample provided the 6 T cell receptor beta chains below, sequenced in a study of blood T cells in healthy people across ages. The second PCR ran roughly 7 to 11 cycles with a sample-barcoded 5' primer and J-beta primers. TCRdb recomputed calls from the 5' RACE reads with MiXCR, one row per CDR3 protein. The data show about 830,000 distinct CDR3 sequences, with around 62% seen just once and about 30% held by the top ten. The sequencing sample was made of blood. These receptors were collected from a man aged 30 to 39 in good health.

This clonotype was seen many times. The chain is built from TRBV5-5 and TRBJ1-1; 9 bases are a match to TRBD1. Germline CDR1 and CDR2: SGHKS and YYEKEE (reference sequence). Unmatched junction bases numbered 7, after V lost 4 bases and J lost 0 bases. The CDR3 has 16 amino acids. CDR3 in amino acids: CASSRGTGLMNTEAFF. DNA of the CDR3: TGTGCCAGCAGCAGAGGGACAGGGCTTATGAACACTGAAGCTTTCTTT.

The rearrangement joins TRBV6-1 to TRBJ2-7, with TRBD1 identical over 11 bases. V lost 2 bases, J lost 6 bases, and 3 bases stayed unmatched. The germline V gene encodes CDR1 MNHNS and CDR2 SASEGT. The CDR3 covers 14 residues. CDR3 DNA: TGTGCCAGCAGTGAACGAGGACAGGGGGCCGAGCAGTACTTC. Protein sequence: CASSERGQGAEQYF.

The V and J genes are TRBV4-1 and TRBJ2-3, with D perhaps matching TRBD1 or TRBD2 (5 bases each). The germline gives CDR1 MGHRA, CDR2 YSYEKL. The CDR3 runs 15 residues. Deletions cut 2 bases from V and 4 bases from J, with 13 bases between. The CDR3 DNA sequence: TGCGCCAGCAGCCAACAGGGCTCCGGGGCAGATACGCAGTATTTT. This translates into CASSQQGSGADTQYF.

This sequence joins TRBV7-9 and TRBJ2-3; 8 bases line up with TRBD2. After removal of 1 base from V and 5 bases from J, the junction contained 2 bases not matched to a gene. This CDR3 region has 14 residues. Germline CDR1 is SEHNR and CDR2 is FQNEAQ (reference sequence). The CDR3 loop is CASSLVAGGDTQYF. CDR3 nucleotides: TGTGCCAGCAGCTTAGTTGCGGGGGGAGATACGCAGTATTTT.

The rearrangement joins TRBV29-1 to TRBJ1-1, with 7 bases lining up with TRBD1. The V and J ends lost 6 bases and 4 bases, in that order; junction bases with no gene match: 5. Germline CDR1 SQVTM, CDR2 ANQGSEA. The CDR3 loop spans 12 amino acids. Written as DNA, the CDR3 is TGCAGCGTGGCACAGGGGAGCACTGAAGCTTTCTTT. Its protein product is CSVAQGSTEAFF.

Remarks on this clonotype: A much larger clone differs by one base, so this may be a read error. The rearrangement uses TRBV5-5 and TRBJ1-2; TRBD1 agrees at 10 bases. From germline, CDR1 is SGHKS and CDR2 YYEKEE (reference sequence). The trim removed 4 bases at V and 4 bases at J, leaving 4 bases unmatched. The CDR3 runs to 14 residues. The CDR3: CASSVGTGVYGYTF. The CDR3, as DNA: TGTGCCAGCAGCGTCGGGACAGGGGTCTATGGCTACACCTTC. Drawing the rest from reference TRBV5-5 and TRBJ1-2, the complete variable domain is DAGVTQSPTHLIKTRGQQVTLRCSPISGHKSVSWYQQVLGQGPQFIFQYYEKEERGRGNFPDRFSARQFPNYSSELNVNALLLGDSALYLCASSVGTGVYGYTFGSGTRLTVV.